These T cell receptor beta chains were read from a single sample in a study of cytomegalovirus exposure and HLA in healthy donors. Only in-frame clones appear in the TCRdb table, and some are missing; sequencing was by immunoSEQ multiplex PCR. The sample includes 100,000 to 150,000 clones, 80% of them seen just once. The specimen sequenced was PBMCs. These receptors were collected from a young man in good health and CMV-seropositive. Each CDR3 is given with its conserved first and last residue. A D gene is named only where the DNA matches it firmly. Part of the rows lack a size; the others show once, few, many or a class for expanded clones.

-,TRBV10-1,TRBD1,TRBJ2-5,CASSESGGWETQYF,TGCGCCAGCAGTGAGTCAGGGGGCTGGGAGACCCAGTACTTC
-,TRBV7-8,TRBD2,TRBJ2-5,CASSPTSGEETQYF,TGTGCCAGCAGCCCGACTAGCGGGGAAGAGACCCAGTACTTC
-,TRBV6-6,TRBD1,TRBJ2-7,CAARDSSTYEQYF,TGTGCCGCCCGGGACAGTTCCACCTACGAGCAGTACTTC
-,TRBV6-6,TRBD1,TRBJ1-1,CASSPGQGRTEAFF,TGTGCCAGCAGTCCCGGACAGGGAAGAACTGAAGCTTTCTTT
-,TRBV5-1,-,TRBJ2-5,CASSLEGYQETQYF,TGCGCCAGCAGCTTGGAGGGGTACCAAGAGACCCAGTACTTC
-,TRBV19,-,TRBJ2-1,CASRTVYEQFF,TGTGCCAGTAGGACAGTGTATGAGCAGTTCTTC
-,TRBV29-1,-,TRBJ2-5,CSVERTPYETQYF,TGCAGCGTTGAAAGAACTCCCTATGAGACCCAGTACTTC
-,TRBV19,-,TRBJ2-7,CASRGRITYEQYF,TGTGCCAGTAGAGGGAGGATCACCTACGAGCAGTACTTC
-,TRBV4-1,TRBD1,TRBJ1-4,CASSQVYDLGGTVVPNEKLFF,TGCGCCAGCAGCCAAGTATACGATCTTGGTGGGACAGTTGTTCCTAATGAAAAACTGTTTTTT
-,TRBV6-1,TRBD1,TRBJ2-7,CASSEAGTGVSF,TGTGCCAGCAGTGAGGCTGGGACAGGGGTTTCCTTC
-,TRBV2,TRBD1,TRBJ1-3,CASSADRVGTSGNTIYF,TGTGCCAGCAGTGCCGACAGGGTTGGGACATCTGGAAACACCATATATTTT
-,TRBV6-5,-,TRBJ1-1,CASSYEQGTEAFF,TGTGCCAGCAGTTACGAGCAGGGGACCGAAGCTTTCTTT
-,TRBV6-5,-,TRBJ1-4,CASFGGGASMFF,-
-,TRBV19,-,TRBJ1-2,CASSMVHNYGYTF,TGTGCCAGTAGTATGGTACACAACTATGGCTACACCTTC
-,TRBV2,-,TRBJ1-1,CASSVGANTEAFF,TGTGCCAGCAGTGTGGGGGCGAACACTGAAGCTTTCTTT
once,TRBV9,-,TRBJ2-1,CASSVGPGNEQFF,TGTGCCAGCAGCGTAGGACCAGGGAATGAGCAGTTCTTC
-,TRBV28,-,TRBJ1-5,CASSLVQNAFNQPQHF,TGTGCCAGCAGCCTCGTACAGAATGCCTTTAATCAGCCCCAGCATTTT
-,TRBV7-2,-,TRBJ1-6,CASSLGPGYNSPLHF,TGTGCCAGCAGCTTAGGCCCCGGGTATAATTCACCCCTCCACTTT
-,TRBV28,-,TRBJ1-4,CASSTLGRGRNEEKLFF,TGTGCCAGCAGTACCCTGGGTAGGGGCCGTAATGAAGAAAAACTGTTTTTT
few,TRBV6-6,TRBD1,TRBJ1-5,CASSPGQHQHF,TGTGCCAGCAGCCCGGGACAGCACCAGCATTTT
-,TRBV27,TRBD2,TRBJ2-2,CASSLGGITGELFF,TGTGCCAGCAGTTTGGGGGGGATTACCGGGGAGCTGTTTTTT
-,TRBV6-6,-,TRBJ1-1,CASSYSGGAFF,TGTGCCAGCAGTTACTCGGGGGGAGCTTTCTTT
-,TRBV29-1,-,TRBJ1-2,CSVLSWTVNYGYTF,TGCAGCGTCCTCAGCTGGACAGTTAACTATGGCTACACCTTC
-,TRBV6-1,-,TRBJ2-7,CASKPGSPGDEQYF,TGTGCCAGCAAACCCGGGTCTCCGGGAGACGAGCAGTACTTC
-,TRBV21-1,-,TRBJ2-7,CASSKLNEQYF,TGTGCCAGCAGCAAATTGAACGAGCAGTACTTC
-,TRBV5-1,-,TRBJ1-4,CASSGGRGTSEKLFF,TGCGCCAGCAGCGGGGGGAGAGGAACGAGTGAAAAACTGTTTTTT
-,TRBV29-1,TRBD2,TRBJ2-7,CSVESATPGGEQYF,TGCAGCGTTGAATCCGCAACCCCGGGAGGCGAGCAGTACTTC
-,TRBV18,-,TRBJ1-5,CASSPGPDQPQHF,TGTGCCAGCTCACCAGGGCCCGATCAGCCCCAGCATTTT
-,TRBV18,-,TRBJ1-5,CASSPSSGGNQPQHF,TGTGCCAGCTCACCATCCTCGGGGGGCAATCAGCCCCAGCATTTT
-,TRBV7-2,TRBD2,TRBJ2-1,CASSSTSGSYNEQFF,TGTGCCAGCAGCTCCACTAGCGGCTCCTACAATGAGCAGTTCTTC
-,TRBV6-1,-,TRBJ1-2,CASSEASAWGRVGYTF,TGTGCCAGCAGTGAAGCGTCGGCTTGGGGGCGCGTGGGCTACACCTTC
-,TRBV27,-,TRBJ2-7,CASGLGTVQYF,TGTGCCAGCGGATTGGGCACAGTACAGTACTTC
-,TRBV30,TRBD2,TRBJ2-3,CAWAQKLAGDLIGTDTQYF,TGTGCCTGGGCTCAGAAGCTAGCGGGGGATCTCATAGGCACAGATACGCAGTATTTT
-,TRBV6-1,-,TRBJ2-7,CASSEAKLDSAYEQYF,TGTGCCAGCAGTGAAGCTAAGCTAGATTCGGCCTACGAGCAGTACTTC
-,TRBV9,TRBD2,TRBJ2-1,CASSVYGGANEQFF,TGTGCCAGCAGCGTTTACGGGGGGGCCAATGAGCAGTTCTTC
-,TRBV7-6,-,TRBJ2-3,CASSLVGEADTQYF,TGTGCCAGCAGCTTAGTAGGGGAAGCAGATACGCAGTATTTT
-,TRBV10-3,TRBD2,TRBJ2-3,CAISGKERGGGTDTQYF,TGTGCCATCAGTGGCAAGGAGCGGGGGGGCGGCACAGATACGCAGTATTTT
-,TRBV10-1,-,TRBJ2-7,CASSERRGHSYEQYF,TGCGCCAGCAGTGAACGCAGGGGACACTCCTACGAGCAGTACTTC
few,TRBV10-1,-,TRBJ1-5,CASSDLEKPSHLNQPQHF,TGCGCCAGCTCCGACCTGGAGAAGCCCAGCCACCTCAATCAGCCCCAGCATTTT
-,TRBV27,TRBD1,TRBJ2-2,CASSWTGDRELFF,TGTGCCAGCAGCTGGACAGGGGACAGGGAGCTGTTTTTT